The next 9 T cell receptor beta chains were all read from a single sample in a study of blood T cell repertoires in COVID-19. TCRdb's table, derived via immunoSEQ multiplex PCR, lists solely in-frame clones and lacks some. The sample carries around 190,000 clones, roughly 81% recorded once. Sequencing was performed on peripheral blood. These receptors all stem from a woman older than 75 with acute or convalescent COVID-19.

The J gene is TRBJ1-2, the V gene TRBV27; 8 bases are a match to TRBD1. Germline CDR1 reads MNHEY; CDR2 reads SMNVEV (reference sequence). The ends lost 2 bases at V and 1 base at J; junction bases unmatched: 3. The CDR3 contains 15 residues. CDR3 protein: CASSLRTGYNYGYTF. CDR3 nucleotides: TGTGCCAGCAGTTTAAGGACAGGGTATAACTATGGCTACACCTTC.

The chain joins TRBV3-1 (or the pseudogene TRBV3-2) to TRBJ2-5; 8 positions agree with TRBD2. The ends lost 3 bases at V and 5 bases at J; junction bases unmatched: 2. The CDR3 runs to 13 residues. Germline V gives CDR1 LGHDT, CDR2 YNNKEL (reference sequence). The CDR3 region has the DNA TGTGCCAGCAGCCAGACGGGGGGGGAGACCCAGTACTTC. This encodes CASSQTGGETQYF.

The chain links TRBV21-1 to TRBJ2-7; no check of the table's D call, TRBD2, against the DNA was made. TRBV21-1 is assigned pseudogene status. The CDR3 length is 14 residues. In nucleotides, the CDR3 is TGTGCCAGCAGCACCAGACTAGCAGCTTACGAGCAGTACTTC. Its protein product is CASSTRLAAYEQYF.

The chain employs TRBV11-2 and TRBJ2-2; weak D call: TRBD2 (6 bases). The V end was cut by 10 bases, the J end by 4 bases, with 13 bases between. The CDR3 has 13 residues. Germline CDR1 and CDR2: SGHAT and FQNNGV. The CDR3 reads CATGTPATGELFF. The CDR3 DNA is TGTGCCACCGGGACTCCCGCCACCGGGGAGCTGTTTTTT.

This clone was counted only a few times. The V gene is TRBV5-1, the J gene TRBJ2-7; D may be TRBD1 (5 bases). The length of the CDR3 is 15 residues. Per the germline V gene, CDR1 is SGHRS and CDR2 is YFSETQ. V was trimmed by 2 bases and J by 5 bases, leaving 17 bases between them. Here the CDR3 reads CASSLPSGQGHEQYF. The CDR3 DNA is TGCGCCAGCAGCTTACCGTCGGGTCAGGGCCACGAGCAGTACTTC.

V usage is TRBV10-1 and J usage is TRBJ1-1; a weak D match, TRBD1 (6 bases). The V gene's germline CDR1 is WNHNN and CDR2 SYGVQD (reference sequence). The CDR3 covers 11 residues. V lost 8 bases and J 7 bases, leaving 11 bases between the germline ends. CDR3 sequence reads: CASSTGSEAFF. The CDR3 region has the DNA TGCGCCAGCTCCACAGGGAGTGAAGCTTTCTTT.

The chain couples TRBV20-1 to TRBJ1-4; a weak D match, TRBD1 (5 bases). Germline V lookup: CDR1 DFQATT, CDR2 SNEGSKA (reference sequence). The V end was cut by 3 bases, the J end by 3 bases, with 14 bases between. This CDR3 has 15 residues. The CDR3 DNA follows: TGCAGTGCTAGTGTTTTCGGGGGTTCTAATGAAAAACTGTTTTTT. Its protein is CSASVFGGSNEKLFF.

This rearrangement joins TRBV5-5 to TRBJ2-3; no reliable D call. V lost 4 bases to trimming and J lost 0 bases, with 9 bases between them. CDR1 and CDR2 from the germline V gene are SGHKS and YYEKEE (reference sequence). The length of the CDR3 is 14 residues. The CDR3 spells CASSIATSTDTQYF. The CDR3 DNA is TGTGCCAGCAGCATAGCTACTAGCACAGATACGCAGTATTTT. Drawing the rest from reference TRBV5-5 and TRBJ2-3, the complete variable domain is DAGVTQSPTHLIKTRGQQVTLRCSPISGHKSVSWYQQVLGQGPQFIFQYYEKEERGRGNFPDRFSARQFPNYSSELNVNALLLGDSALYLCASSIATSTDTQYFGPGTRLTVL.

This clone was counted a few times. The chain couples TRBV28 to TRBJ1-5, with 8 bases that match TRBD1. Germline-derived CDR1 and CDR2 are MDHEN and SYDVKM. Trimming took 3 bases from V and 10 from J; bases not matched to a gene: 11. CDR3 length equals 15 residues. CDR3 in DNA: TGTGCCAGCAGTTTCCCCGGACAGGGTTTCAGTCCCCAGCATTTT. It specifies CASSFPGQGFSPQHF.